Ten or more counts support the clone carrying this T cell receptor beta chain. The data were obtained in a study of neurological immune-mediated disorders. TCRdb ran MiXCR on the 5' RACE reads and lists one entry per CDR3 protein. The profile shows 77,000 or so distinct CDR3 sequences, roughly 9.5% of them singletons. The germline gives CDR1 MDHEN, CDR2 SYDVKM. V was clipped by 6 bases and J by 1 base; unmatched bases: 7. CDR3 length: 16 residues. Input material: PBMCs. The TCR sequence derives from a man in his fifties in good health. V usage is TRBV28 and J usage is TRBJ1-3; 9 bases agree with TRBD1. The DNA of the CDR3 is TGTGCCAGCAGCCCGGGACAGGGCCTATCTGGAAACACCATATATTTT. Protein product: CASSPGQGLSGNTIYF.